This entry concerns a single T cell receptor (beta chain). Which antigen it targets is not known. Base quality data are lacking; no much larger clone is found one base away. V is pared back by 0 bases and J by 8 bases, with 12 bases lying between the germline termini. CDR1 and CDR2, looked up from the germline V gene, are SGHRS and YFSETQ. Including cysteine and phenylalanine, the CDR3 has 14 amino acids. Kept here is only the CDR3 DNA, which spans 42 bases and is read in frame from base 1. TCRbeta CDR3 regions were amplified from genomic DNA by means of the immunoSEQ Assay, a bias-controlled multiplex PCR. The paper's data handling went like this. The number of nucleated cells in each sample was estimated by amplification of reference gene primers within the assay. To quantify the absolute abundance of each unique TCRbeta CDR3 rearrangement, sequence reads were collapsed and filtered. For each sample, productive Simpson clonality was calculated as the square root of Simpson's diversity index across productive rearrangements. The table comes from immuneACCESS by way of TCRdb, which keeps in-frame sequences with V and J called. Part of the clones is missing from these tables; in studies checked, under half for an unresolved V gene and the rest for unknown reasons. The V and J calls and clone size come from that table; D and trimming were worked out from the DNA. The sample includes 150,000 to 160,000 clones, with about 80% observed a single time. The ten largest clones take up approximately 32% of the sample.

The data derive from a study of blood T cell repertoires in COVID-19 (dated by TCRdb to the early 2020s). Background for the entire study: Samples covering the acute and convalescent phases of COVID-19 were provided by collaborators in the United States, Italy and Spain. The repertoires were released in a freely available public database intended as a resource for research on the immune response to SARS-CoV-2. The sample metadata nearly always contained a de-identified subject ID, COVID-19 status, age in years and sex. The prospective study material was composed of cDNA or gDNA derived from T cells, B-cell-depleted T cells, or PBMCs. Subjects who had been exposed to COVID-19, were actively infected with it, or had recovered from it provided the deeply sampled blood TCRbeta repertoires that made up the dataset. The samples were drawn from two sources: the first 160 participants of the ongoing ImmuneRACE study, and 1,000 to 1,500 subjects contributed by 6 global collaborators. HLA class I and class II types, where available, came from metadata supplied by the sample provider rather than from assay-based typing. The investigation overall reported the following: The quantity of clinical and demographic metadata differed by source and by participant and was supplied without curation.

Whole blood was collected in K2EDTA tubes by collaborating institutions according to the institutions' own protocols. For TCRbeta analysis, collaborators shipped samples in one of three forms: frozen whole blood, isolated PBMCs, or DNA extracted from either of those sample types. The receptor was derived from a woman aged 60-75 years with acute or convalescent COVID-19. The V and J genes are TRBV5-1 and TRBJ2-1, with TRBD1 tentatively as D gene (7 bases match). The specimen sequenced was peripheral blood. The DNA sequence is given as TGCGCCAGCAGCTTGGCTCCCAGGGGGGATGAGCAGTTCTTC. It encodes CASSLAPRGDEQFF.